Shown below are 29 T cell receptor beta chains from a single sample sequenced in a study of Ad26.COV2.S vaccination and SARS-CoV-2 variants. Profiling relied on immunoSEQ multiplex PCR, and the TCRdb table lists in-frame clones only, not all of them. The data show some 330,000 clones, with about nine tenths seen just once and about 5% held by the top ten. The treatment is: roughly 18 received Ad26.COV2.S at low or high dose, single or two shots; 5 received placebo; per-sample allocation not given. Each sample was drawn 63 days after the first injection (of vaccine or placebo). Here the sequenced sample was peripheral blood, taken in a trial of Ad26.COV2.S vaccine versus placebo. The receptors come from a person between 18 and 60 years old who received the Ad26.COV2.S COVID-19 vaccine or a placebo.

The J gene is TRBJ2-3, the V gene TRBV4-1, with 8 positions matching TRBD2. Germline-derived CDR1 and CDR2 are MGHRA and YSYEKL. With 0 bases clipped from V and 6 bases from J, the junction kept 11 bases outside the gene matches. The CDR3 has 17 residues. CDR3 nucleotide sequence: TGCGCCAGCAGCCAAGACCGGGTGAGCGGGAGTGGGGATACGCAGTATTTT. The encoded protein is CASSQDRVSGSGDTQYF.

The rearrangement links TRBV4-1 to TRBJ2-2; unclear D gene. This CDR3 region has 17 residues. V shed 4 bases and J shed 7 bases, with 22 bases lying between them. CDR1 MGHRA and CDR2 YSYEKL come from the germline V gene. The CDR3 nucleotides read TGCGCCAGCAGCCGAAGCCATCTAGGAGCAACGATCGGGGAGCTGTTTTTT. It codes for CASSRSHLGATIGELFF.

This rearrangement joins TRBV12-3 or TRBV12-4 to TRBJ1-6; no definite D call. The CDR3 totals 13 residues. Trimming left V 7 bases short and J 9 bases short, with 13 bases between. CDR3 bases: TGTGCCAGCACCCCAGACCCGGTTTCACCCCTCCACTTT. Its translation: CASTPDPVSPLHF.

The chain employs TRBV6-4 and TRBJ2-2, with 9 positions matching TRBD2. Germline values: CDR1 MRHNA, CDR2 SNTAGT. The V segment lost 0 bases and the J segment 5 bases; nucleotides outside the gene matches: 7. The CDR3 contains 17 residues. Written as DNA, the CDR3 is TGTGCCAGCAGTGACTCTAGCGGGGGTCCGAGTACCGGGGAGCTGTTTTTT. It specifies CASSDSSGGPSTGELFF.

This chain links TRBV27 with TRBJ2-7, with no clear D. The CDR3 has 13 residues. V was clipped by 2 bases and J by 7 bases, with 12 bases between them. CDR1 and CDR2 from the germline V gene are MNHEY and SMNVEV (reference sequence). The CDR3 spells CASSLIPFGEQYV. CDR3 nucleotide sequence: TGTGCCAGCAGTTTAATTCCCTTTGGAGAGCAGTACGTC.

The CDR3 region has the DNA TGTGCCAGCAGCGCCCCCTCGGGGGTAACGCAGTATTTT. It specifies CASSAPSGVTQYF. The chain is built from TRBV9 and TRBJ2-3; a weak D match, TRBD2 (6 bases). Trimming left V 3 bases short and J 9 bases short, with 14 bases between. Germline loops: CDR1 SGDLS, CDR2 YYNGEE. The CDR3 sequence is 13 residues long.

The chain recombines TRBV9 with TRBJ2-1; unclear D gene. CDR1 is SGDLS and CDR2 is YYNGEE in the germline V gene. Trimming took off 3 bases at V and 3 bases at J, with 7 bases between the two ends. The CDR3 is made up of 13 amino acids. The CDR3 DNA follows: TGTGCCAGCAGCGGGAGAGACTACAATGAGCAGTTCTTC. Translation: CASSGRDYNEQFF.

CDR3 nucleotides: TGTGCCAGCAGCTTCAGCCCAAAAAATTCACCCCTCCACTTT. Its translation: CASSFSPKNSPLHF. This chain joins TRBV5-6 and TRBJ1-6; no firm D call. Germline loops: CDR1 SGHDT, CDR2 YYEEEE. V dropped 2 bases and J dropped 7 bases, with 10 bases sitting between them. This CDR3 spans 14 amino acids.

DNA of the CDR3: TGTGCCAGCACCCTGCCTCCTGGAGGCACCGGGGAGCTGTTTTTT. It translates to CASTLPPGGTGELFF. V is TRBV7-6 and J is TRBJ2-2; TRBD2 might be the D (5 bases). The germline V gene encodes CDR1 SGHVS and CDR2 FNYEAQ. This CDR3 contains 15 residues. V was cut by 7 bases and J by 4 bases, with 16 bases left in between. Complete variable domain (other parts from reference TRBV7-6 and TRBJ2-2): GAGVSQSPRYKVTKRGQDVALRCDPISGHVSLYWYRQALGQGPEFLTYFNYEAQQDKSGLPNDRFSAERPEGSISTLTIQRTEQRDSAMYRCASTLPPGGTGELFFGEGSRLTVL.

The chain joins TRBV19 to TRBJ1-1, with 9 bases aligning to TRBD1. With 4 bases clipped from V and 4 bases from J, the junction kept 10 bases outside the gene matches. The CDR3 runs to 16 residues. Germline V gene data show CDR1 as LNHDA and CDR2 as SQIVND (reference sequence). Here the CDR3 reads CASSKTGGVSFTEAFF. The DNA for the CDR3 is TGTGCCAGTAGTAAAACAGGGGGCGTATCGTTCACTGAAGCTTTCTTT.

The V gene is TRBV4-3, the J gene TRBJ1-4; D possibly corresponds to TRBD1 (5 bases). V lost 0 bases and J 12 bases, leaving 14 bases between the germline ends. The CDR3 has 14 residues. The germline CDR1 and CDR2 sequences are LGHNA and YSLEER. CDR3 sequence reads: CASSQEGSLGELFF. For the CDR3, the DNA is TGCGCCAGCAGCCAAGAAGGCAGTTTAGGGGAACTGTTTTTT.

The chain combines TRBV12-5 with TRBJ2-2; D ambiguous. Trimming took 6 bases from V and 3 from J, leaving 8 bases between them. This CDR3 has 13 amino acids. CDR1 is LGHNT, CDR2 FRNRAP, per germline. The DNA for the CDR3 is TGTGCTAGTGGCCTGAGGTACACCGGGGAGCTGTTTTTT. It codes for CASGLRYTGELFF.

The CDR3 DNA sequence: TGCAGTGCTACGGACGATACGCAGTATTTT. Amino acids: CSATDDTQYF. This chain connects TRBV20-1 to TRBJ2-3; D uncertain. Per the germline V gene, CDR1 is DFQATT and CDR2 is SNEGSKA (reference sequence). The CDR3 is 10 amino acids. The germline V and J ends were trimmed by 4 bases and 6 bases, with 5 bases remaining between them.

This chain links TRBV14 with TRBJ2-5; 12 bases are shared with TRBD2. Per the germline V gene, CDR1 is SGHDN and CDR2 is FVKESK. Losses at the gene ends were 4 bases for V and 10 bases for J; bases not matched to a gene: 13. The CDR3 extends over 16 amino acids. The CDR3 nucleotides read TGTGCCAGCAGCCTAGGACTAGCGGGGTCTGGAGAGGTCCAGTACTTC. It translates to CASSLGLAGSGEVQYF.

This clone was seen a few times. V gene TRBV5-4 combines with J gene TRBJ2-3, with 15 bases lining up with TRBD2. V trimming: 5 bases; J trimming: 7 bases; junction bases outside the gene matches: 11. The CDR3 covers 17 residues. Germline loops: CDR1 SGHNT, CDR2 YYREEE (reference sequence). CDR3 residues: CASSPTTGTSGRNTQYF. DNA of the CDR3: TGTGCCAGCAGTCCGACCACCGGGACTAGCGGGAGGAATACGCAGTATTTT.

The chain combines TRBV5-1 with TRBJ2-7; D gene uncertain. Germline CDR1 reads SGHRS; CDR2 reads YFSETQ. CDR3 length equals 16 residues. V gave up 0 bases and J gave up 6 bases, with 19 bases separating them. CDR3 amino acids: CASSLGVVLGDGEQYF. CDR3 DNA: TGCGCCAGCAGCTTGGGTGTGGTACTCGGAGATGGCGAGCAGTACTTC.

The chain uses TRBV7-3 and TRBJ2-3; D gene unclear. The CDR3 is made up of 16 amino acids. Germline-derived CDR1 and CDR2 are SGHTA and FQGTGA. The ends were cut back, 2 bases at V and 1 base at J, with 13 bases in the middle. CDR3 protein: CASSLLVGSGTDTQYF. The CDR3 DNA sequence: TGTGCCAGCAGCTTACTCGTAGGTTCGGGCACAGATACGCAGTATTTT.

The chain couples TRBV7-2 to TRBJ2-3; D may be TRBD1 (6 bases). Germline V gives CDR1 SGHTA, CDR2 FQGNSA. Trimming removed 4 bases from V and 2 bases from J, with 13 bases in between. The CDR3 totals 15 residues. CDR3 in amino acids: CASSSTGRDTDTQYF. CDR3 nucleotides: TGTGCCAGCAGCTCAACAGGGAGAGACACAGATACGCAGTATTTT.

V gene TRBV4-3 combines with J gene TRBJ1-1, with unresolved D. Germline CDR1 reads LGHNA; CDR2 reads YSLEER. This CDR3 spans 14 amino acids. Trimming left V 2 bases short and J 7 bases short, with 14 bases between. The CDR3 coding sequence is TGCGCCAGCAGCCAATTTGGAGAGGGTAATGAAGCTTTCTTT. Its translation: CASSQFGEGNEAFF.

The CDR3 DNA follows: TGTGCCAGCAGCGCACAGGGAGGGTTAGGAGAGACCCAGTACTTC. It encodes CASSAQGGLGETQYF. This chain connects TRBV11-2 to TRBJ2-5; weak D call: TRBD2 (7 bases). The germline gives CDR1 SGHAT, CDR2 FQNNGV. The CDR3 contains 15 residues. Trimming removed 5 bases at V and 4 bases at J, with 17 bases between.

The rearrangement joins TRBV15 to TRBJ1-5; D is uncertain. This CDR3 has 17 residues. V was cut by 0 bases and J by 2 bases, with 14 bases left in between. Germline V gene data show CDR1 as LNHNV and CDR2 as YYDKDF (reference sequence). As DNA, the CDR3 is TGTGCCACCAGCAGAGATCGTCCCCCGATAGGCAATCAGCCCCAGCATTTT. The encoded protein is CATSRDRPPIGNQPQHF.

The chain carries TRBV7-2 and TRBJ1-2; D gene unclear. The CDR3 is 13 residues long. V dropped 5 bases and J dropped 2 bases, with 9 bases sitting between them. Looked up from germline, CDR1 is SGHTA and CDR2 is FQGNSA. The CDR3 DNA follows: TGTGCCAGCAGCCCTACAGACAACTATGGCTACACCTTC. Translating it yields CASSPTDNYGYTF.

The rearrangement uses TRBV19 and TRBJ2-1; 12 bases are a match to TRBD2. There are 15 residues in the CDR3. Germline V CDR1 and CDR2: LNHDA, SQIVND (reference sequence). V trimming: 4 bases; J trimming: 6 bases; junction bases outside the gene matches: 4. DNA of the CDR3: TGTGCCAGTAGTAAACTAGCGGGAGGCGCCAATGAGCAGTTCTTC. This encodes CASSKLAGGANEQFF.

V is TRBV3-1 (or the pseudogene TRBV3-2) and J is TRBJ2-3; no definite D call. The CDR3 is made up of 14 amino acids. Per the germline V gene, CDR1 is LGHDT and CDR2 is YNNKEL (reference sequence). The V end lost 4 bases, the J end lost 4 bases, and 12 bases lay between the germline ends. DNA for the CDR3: TGTGCCAGCAGCCCGACGAGGCATTCAGATACGCAGTATTTT. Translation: CASSPTRHSDTQYF.

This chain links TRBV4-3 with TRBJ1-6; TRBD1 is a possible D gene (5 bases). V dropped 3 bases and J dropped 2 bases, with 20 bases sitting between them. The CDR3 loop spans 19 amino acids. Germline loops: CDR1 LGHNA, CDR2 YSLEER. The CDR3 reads CASSQRRGEGVAYNSPLHF. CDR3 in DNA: TGCGCCAGCAGCCAGCGAAGAGGGGAAGGGGTGGCCTATAATTCACCCCTCCACTTT.

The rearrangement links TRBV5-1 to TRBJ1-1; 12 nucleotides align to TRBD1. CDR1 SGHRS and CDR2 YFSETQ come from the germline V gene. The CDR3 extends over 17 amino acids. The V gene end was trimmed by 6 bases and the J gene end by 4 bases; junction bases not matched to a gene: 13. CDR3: CASIDLRDRGLGTEAFF. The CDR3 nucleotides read TGCGCCAGCATCGATCTCCGGGACAGGGGGCTTGGCACTGAAGCTTTCTTT.

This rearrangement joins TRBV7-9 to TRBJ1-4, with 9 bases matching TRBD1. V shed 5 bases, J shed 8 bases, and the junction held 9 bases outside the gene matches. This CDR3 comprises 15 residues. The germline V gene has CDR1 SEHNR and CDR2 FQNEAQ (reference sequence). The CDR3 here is CASSPTGGGGEKLFF. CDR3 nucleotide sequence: TGTGCCAGCAGCCCGACAGGGGGAGGTGGCGAAAAACTGTTTTTT.

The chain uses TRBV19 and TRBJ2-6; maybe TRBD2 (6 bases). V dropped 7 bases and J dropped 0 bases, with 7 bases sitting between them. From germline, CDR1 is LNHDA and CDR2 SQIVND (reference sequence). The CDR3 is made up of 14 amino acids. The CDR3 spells CASMGGSGANVLTF. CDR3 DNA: TGTGCCAGTATGGGGGGCTCTGGGGCCAACGTCCTGACTTTC.

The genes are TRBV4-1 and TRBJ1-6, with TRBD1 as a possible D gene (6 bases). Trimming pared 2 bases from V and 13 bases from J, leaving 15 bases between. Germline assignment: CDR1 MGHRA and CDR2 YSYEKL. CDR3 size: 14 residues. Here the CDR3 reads CASSQIQGTPPLHF. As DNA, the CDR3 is TGCGCCAGCAGCCAAATACAGGGTACCCCCCCCCTCCACTTT.